This T cell receptor beta chain comes out of a study of OX40 agonist ivuxolimab in advanced cancers. Study-level points and caveats: Antigen specificity was not determined for the expanded peripheral T cells.

Clones were sequenced by immunoSEQ multiplex PCR, and TCRdb holds only the in-frame ones, with some missing. The sample has 69,000 or so clones, 85% seen once; the top ten hold 0.83%. Patients with autoimmune history or systemic immunosuppression were excluded. The study sampled blood at baseline, cycle 4 day 1, and cycle 7 day 1. The table lists this clone with a count of one. The antigen remains unidentified. This CDR3 region has 13 residues. Germline V gene sequence: CDR1 MNHNS, CDR2 SASEGT. The V segment lost 10 bases and the J segment 5 bases; nucleotides outside the gene matches: 5. Specimen: CD4+ or CD8+ T cells sorted from blood, collected in a trial of the OX40 agonist ivuxolimab. The TCR was taken from an adult with an advanced solid tumor such as melanoma, head and neck, liver or kidney cancer. The J gene is TRBJ2-5, the V gene TRBV6-1; 12 bases line up with TRBD2. The CDR3 DNA sequence: TGTGCCACGGGCCTAGCGGGGGGGGAGACCCAGTACTTC. Translated, it gives CATGLAGGETQYF.